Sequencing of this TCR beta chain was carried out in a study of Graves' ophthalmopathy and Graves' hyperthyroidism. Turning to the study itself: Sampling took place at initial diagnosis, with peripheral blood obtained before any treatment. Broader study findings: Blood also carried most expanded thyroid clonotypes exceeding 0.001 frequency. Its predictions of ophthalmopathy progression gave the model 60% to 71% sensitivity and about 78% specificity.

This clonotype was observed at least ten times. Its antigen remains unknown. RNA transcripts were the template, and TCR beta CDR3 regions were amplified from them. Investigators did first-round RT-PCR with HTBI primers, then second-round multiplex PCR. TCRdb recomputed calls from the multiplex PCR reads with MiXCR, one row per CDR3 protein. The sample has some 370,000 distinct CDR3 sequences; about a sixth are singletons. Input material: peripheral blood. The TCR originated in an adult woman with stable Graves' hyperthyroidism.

CDR3 in amino acids: CSARRVNQPQHF. The CDR3 nucleotides read TGCAGTGCCCGGCGGGTCAATCAGCCCCAGCATTTT. This chain connects TRBV20-1 to TRBJ1-5; D is unresolved. Germline assignment: CDR1 DFQATT and CDR2 SNEGSKA (reference sequence). CDR3 size: 12 residues. Trimming pared 6 bases from V and 3 bases from J, leaving 9 bases between.